Each of the 14 T cell receptor beta chains below was sequenced from the same sample in a study of radiotherapy plus CTLA-4 blockade in lung cancer listed by TCRdb under 2018. Receptors were amplified or captured by the immunoSEQ multiplex PCR assay. Drawn from immuneACCESS, this table holds only the in-frame rearrangements with V and J called that TCRdb kept. Clones are partly lost; checked studies trace under half to an unresolved V gene and leave the rest unexplained. A total of more than 95,000 clones appear in this sample, roughly 74% of them only once. The ten largest clonotypes hold roughly 2.8% of the sample. Sequenced material: peripheral blood, taken from a patient treated with radiotherapy plus ipilimumab. Receptors were obtained from a human donor with non-small cell lung cancer who had a partial response to radiotherapy plus ipilimumab. Some clones in this sample may be carry-over from other donors' samples.

V is TRBV6-1 and J is TRBJ2-5; TRBD1 aligns across 10 bases. This CDR3 has 15 residues. Unmatched junction bases numbered 6, after V lost 7 bases and J lost 1 base. Germline loops: CDR1 MNHNS, CDR2 SASEGT. The CDR3 protein is CASNDRGPPQETQYF. The CDR3 DNA is TGTGCCAGCAACGACAGGGGGCCGCCCCAAGAGACCCAGTACTTC.

The chain employs TRBV11-2 and TRBJ2-7, with 9 bases lining up with TRBD2. J gave up 7 bases and V 8 bases, and 9 bases lay outside the gene matches. This CDR3 is built from 13 residues. From germline, CDR1 is SGHAT and CDR2 FQNNGV. Here the CDR3 DNA reads TGTGCCAGCCTGGCGGGGGGGCCGCGGGAGCAGTACTTC. This translates into CASLAGGPREQYF.

The V and J genes are TRBV7-2 and TRBJ1-2; the D gene is possibly TRBD1 (6 bases). Germline loops: CDR1 SGHTA, CDR2 FQGNSA. With 2 bases removed from V and 6 bases from J, the gap between germline ends came to 13 bases. The CDR3 is made up of 14 amino acids. The CDR3 reads CASSLFRGGHGYTF. CDR3 DNA: TGTGCCAGCAGCTTATTCAGGGGAGGGCATGGCTACACCTTC.

The chain has TRBV18 and TRBJ1-1; weak D call: TRBD1 (6 bases). Trimming took off 6 bases at V and 5 bases at J, with 13 bases between the two ends. The CDR3 totals 13 residues. Germline CDR1 reads KGHSH; CDR2 reads LQKENI. CDR3 sequence reads: CASSPGRGTEAFF. CDR3 sequence (DNA): TGTGCCAGCTCTCCAGGGAGGGGGACTGAAGCTTTCTTT.

The chain joins TRBV27 to TRBJ2-3; D unresolved. Per germline, CDR1 MNHEY and CDR2 SMNVEV (reference sequence). Trimming removed 2 bases at V and 0 bases at J, with 9 bases between. The CDR3 totals 15 residues. CDR3 DNA: TGTGCCAGCAGTTTACTAGATCCTAGCACAGATACGCAGTATTTT. Amino acids: CASSLLDPSTDTQYF.

The rearrangement links TRBV21-1 to TRBJ2-5; the table gives TRBD2 as D, unverified against the DNA. TRBV21-1 is tagged as a pseudogene. The CDR3 runs 15 residues. The CDR3 DNA reads as TGTGCCAGCAGATCAGCGGGAGGGCGCGATGAGACCCAGTACTTC. It specifies CASRSAGGRDETQYF.

The V and J genes are TRBV28 and TRBJ2-6; a possible D gene is TRBD2 (5 bases). The CDR3 is 15 amino acids. Trimming removed 5 bases from V and 1 base from J, with 9 bases in between. Germline V gene sequence: CDR1 MDHEN, CDR2 SYDVKM. The CDR3 sequence: CASSPRGSGANVLTF. The DNA for the CDR3 is TGTGCCAGCAGTCCGAGAGGGTCTGGGGCCAACGTCCTGACTTTC.

The chain couples TRBV5-4 to TRBJ2-2; 7 nucleotides agree with TRBD1. Germline V lookup: CDR1 SGHNT, CDR2 YYREEE (reference sequence). Losses at the gene ends were 2 bases for V and 4 bases for J; bases not matched to a gene: 2. The CDR3 extends over 14 amino acids. The CDR3 here is CASSLGQATGELFF. CDR3 sequence (DNA): TGTGCCAGCAGCTTAGGACAGGCCACCGGGGAGCTGTTTTTT.

The genes are TRBV5-6 and TRBJ1-5; 8 bases match TRBD1. Germline V CDR1 and CDR2: SGHDT, YYEEEE. Trimming removed 0 bases from V and 3 bases from J; junction bases left unmatched: 5. This CDR3 has 16 amino acids. Here the CDR3 reads CASSLAGTGVNQPQHF. The DNA for the CDR3 is TGTGCCAGCAGCTTGGCCGGGACAGGAGTCAATCAGCCCCAGCATTTT.

The J gene is TRBJ1-1, the V gene TRBV6-5; 8 bases match TRBD1. Trimming removed 6 bases from V and 4 bases from J; junction bases left unmatched: 7. There are 14 residues in the CDR3. Germline V gene lookup returns CDR1 MNHEY and CDR2 SVGAGI. CDR3: CASRRQGPFTEAFF. CDR3 coding DNA: TGTGCCAGCAGAAGACAGGGGCCGTTCACTGAAGCTTTCTTT.

The gene calls are TRBV30 and TRBJ2-1; TRBD2 agrees at 10 bases. Germline V gives CDR1 GTSNPN, CDR2 SVGIG (reference sequence). This CDR3 has 13 amino acids. Losses at the gene ends were 5 bases for V and 6 bases for J; bases not matched to a gene: 4. The CDR3 region is CAWLGLAVNEQFF. In nucleotides, the CDR3 is TGTGCCTGGCTAGGACTAGCGGTCAATGAGCAGTTCTTC.

The chain employs TRBV30 and TRBJ2-6; 10 bases map to TRBD2. Germline values: CDR1 GTSNPN, CDR2 SVGIG (reference sequence). The V segment lost 1 base and the J segment 0 bases; nucleotides outside the gene matches: 15. CDR3 length equals 21 residues. CDR3 sequence: CAWSGPGGTGLATSGANVLTF. The CDR3 region has the DNA TGTGCCTGGAGTGGGCCGGGGGGGACGGGACTAGCGACCTCTGGGGCCAACGTCCTGACTTTC.

The chain employs TRBV7-2 and TRBJ2-1, with D tentatively TRBD1 (7 bases). Germline V gene lookup returns CDR1 SGHTA and CDR2 FQGNSA. The CDR3 contains 14 residues. Deletions cut 6 bases from V and 2 bases from J, with 11 bases between. The DNA for the CDR3 is TGTGCCAGCAGGTCAGGGGGGCCCTACAATGAGCAGTTCTTC. Protein sequence: CASRSGGPYNEQFF.

This chain links TRBV2 with TRBJ2-5; a possible D gene is TRBD2 (6 bases). This CDR3 has 15 amino acids. Trimming stripped 4 bases from V and 5 bases from J, with 17 bases between. CDR1 and CDR2 (germline): SNHLY, FYNNEI. Here the CDR3 reads CASSGGTAPRETQYF. The CDR3 nucleotides read TGTGCCAGCAGTGGAGGGACTGCCCCTAGGGAGACCCAGTACTTC.